The 15 T cell receptor beta chains reported below all come from one sample, sequenced in a study of blood T cell repertoires in COVID-19. Sequenced by immunoSEQ multiplex PCR; TCRdb stores in-frame clones only, minus some. The profile shows approximately 240,000 clones, about 90% of them singletons. Specimen: PBMCs or T cells enriched from blood (not recorded which). These receptors all stem from a woman aged 18-29 years who had recovered from COVID-19.

This chain joins TRBV10-3 and TRBJ2-3, with 11 bases fitting TRBD2. Germline trimming cut 3 bases from V and 4 bases from J; bases unmatched to any gene: 3. Germline CDR1 is ENHRY and CDR2 is SYGVKD. The CDR3 runs to 15 residues. The CDR3 protein is CAISDSGRGADTQYF. DNA of the CDR3: TGTGCCATCAGTGATAGCGGGAGGGGCGCAGATACGCAGTATTTT.

The chain carries TRBV29-1 and TRBJ1-2; 7 bases align to TRBD1. Per the germline V gene, CDR1 is SQVTM and CDR2 is ANQGSEA. J gave up 5 bases and V 6 bases, and 12 bases lay outside the gene matches. This CDR3 has 14 residues. CDR3 protein: CSVQPMGQPYGYTF. CDR3 DNA: TGCAGCGTACAACCGATGGGACAGCCATATGGCTACACCTTC.

This chain links TRBV6-4 with TRBJ2-3; 10 bases match TRBD2. CDR1 is MRHNA, CDR2 SNTAGT, per germline. The V and J ends lost 2 bases and 5 bases, in that order; junction bases with no gene match: 7. CDR3 length equals 16 residues. The CDR3 reads CASSDHPLAGQDTQYF. The CDR3 coding sequence is TGTGCCAGCAGTGACCACCCACTAGCGGGACAAGATACGCAGTATTTT.

The CDR3 DNA is TGTGCCAGCAGCCTAGGAAGCAATCAGCCCCAGCATTTT. This codes for CASSLGSNQPQHF. The chain carries TRBV6-4 and TRBJ1-5, with D unresolved. Germline V CDR1 and CDR2: MRHNA, SNTAGT. The V end lost 6 bases, the J end lost 1 base, and 7 bases lay between the germline ends. The CDR3 has 13 amino acids.

The DNA of the CDR3 is TGTGCCAGCACCCGCCTCGGTACGGGGAACACCGGGGAGCTGTTTTTT. It is translated as CASTRLGTGNTGELFF. The rearrangement joins TRBV27 to TRBJ2-2, with no clear D. V lost 7 bases to trimming and J lost 1 base, with 16 bases between them. The CDR3 spans 16 residues. Germline assignment: CDR1 MNHEY and CDR2 SMNVEV (reference sequence).

The V gene is TRBV28, the J gene TRBJ1-2; D might be TRBD1 (6 bases). The germline V gene encodes CDR1 MDHEN and CDR2 SYDVKM. The CDR3 runs to 11 residues. Trimming stripped 3 bases from V and 8 bases from J, with 7 bases between. The DNA of the CDR3 is TGTGCCAGCAGTTTTAGGGGGGGCTACACCTTC. This translates into CASSFRGGYTF.

The chain links TRBV27 to TRBJ1-2; 11 positions agree with TRBD1. The germline V gene has CDR1 MNHEY and CDR2 SMNVEV (reference sequence). CDR3 length equals 21 residues. Trimming took 6 bases from V and 2 from J; bases not matched to a gene: 23. CDR3 in DNA: TGTGCCAGCAGCAGTTTATCTCGATTAGGAAGTGGGGACAGGGGGAACTATGGCTACACCTTC. Its protein is CASSSLSRLGSGDRGNYGYTF.

Regarding this clone: At the DNA level, this CDR3 is encoded by other sequences in the same sample as well. This chain uses TRBV27 with TRBJ1-5, with D perhaps matching TRBD1 (6 bases). Germline lookup yields CDR1 MNHEY and CDR2 SMNVEV (reference sequence). The length of the CDR3 is 16 residues. V was trimmed by 2 bases and J by 1 base, leaving 12 bases between them. The CDR3 is CASSLTGGGSNQPQHF. The CDR3 DNA follows: TGTGCCAGCAGTTTAACGGGGGGCGGGAGCAATCAGCCCCAGCATTTT.

This sequence joins TRBV5-6 and TRBJ1-4, with a weak D call TRBD1 (5 bases). The germline V gene encodes CDR1 SGHDT and CDR2 YYEEEE. The CDR3 has 15 residues. V gave up 1 base and J gave up 4 bases, with 11 bases separating them. DNA of the CDR3: TGTGCCAGCAGCTTGTTTGACAGAAATAATGAAAAACTGTTTTTT. Its protein is CASSLFDRNNEKLFF.

This clone has only one observation. V is TRBV28 and J is TRBJ1-3, with no clear D. CDR1 is MDHEN, CDR2 SYDVKM, per germline. The germline V and J ends were trimmed by 2 bases and 1 base, with 6 bases remaining between them. The CDR3 sequence is 14 residues long. In DNA form, the CDR3 reads TGTGCCAGCAGTTTAGTCGGTTCTGGAAACACCATATATTTT. Protein: CASSLVGSGNTIYF.

This rearrangement joins TRBV19 to TRBJ1-1; D remains ambiguous. The CDR3 runs 13 residues. Trimming took 2 bases from V and 1 from J, leaving 5 bases between them. CDR1 and CDR2 from the germline V gene are LNHDA and SQIVND (reference sequence). The CDR3 reads CASSISENTEAFF. DNA of the CDR3: TGTGCCAGTAGTATATCAGAGAACACTGAAGCTTTCTTT.

This clone appeared once. V and J are TRBV7-2 and TRBJ2-5; perhaps TRBD1 as D (5 bases). The ends were cut back, 1 base at V and 4 bases at J, with 13 bases in the middle. The germline gives CDR1 SGHTA, CDR2 FQGNSA. The CDR3 consists of 15 residues. CDR3: CASSLVQGGAETQYF. The CDR3 DNA follows: TGTGCCAGCAGCTTAGTGCAGGGCGGAGCAGAGACCCAGTACTTC.

The chain couples TRBV16 to TRBJ1-2, with D unresolved. The ends were cut back, 3 bases at V and 7 bases at J, with 15 bases in the middle. The CDR3 sequence is 14 residues long. Germline CDR1 reads KGHSY; CDR2 reads FQNENV. CDR3 residues: CASSQSSTSFGYTF. The CDR3 coding sequence is TGTGCCAGCAGCCAGAGTAGCACATCCTTTGGCTACACCTTC.

This chain uses TRBV18 with TRBJ1-1, with D hard to call. Trimming stripped 3 bases from V and 5 bases from J, with 13 bases between. Germline-derived CDR1 and CDR2 are KGHSH and LQKENI. This CDR3 comprises 14 residues. DNA for the CDR3: TGTGCCAGCTCACCCGGGGAGTCAAATACTGAAGCTTTCTTT. Its translation: CASSPGESNTEAFF.

The chain links TRBV4-3 to TRBJ2-3, with a weak D call TRBD2 (5 bases). V shed 2 bases and J shed 2 bases, with 11 bases lying between them. The CDR3 loop spans 15 amino acids. Germline-derived CDR1 and CDR2 are LGHNA and YSLEER. CDR3 DNA sequence: TGCGCCAGCAGCCAAAGAGCTAGCTACACAGATACGCAGTATTTT. Encoded protein: CASSQRASYTDTQYF.